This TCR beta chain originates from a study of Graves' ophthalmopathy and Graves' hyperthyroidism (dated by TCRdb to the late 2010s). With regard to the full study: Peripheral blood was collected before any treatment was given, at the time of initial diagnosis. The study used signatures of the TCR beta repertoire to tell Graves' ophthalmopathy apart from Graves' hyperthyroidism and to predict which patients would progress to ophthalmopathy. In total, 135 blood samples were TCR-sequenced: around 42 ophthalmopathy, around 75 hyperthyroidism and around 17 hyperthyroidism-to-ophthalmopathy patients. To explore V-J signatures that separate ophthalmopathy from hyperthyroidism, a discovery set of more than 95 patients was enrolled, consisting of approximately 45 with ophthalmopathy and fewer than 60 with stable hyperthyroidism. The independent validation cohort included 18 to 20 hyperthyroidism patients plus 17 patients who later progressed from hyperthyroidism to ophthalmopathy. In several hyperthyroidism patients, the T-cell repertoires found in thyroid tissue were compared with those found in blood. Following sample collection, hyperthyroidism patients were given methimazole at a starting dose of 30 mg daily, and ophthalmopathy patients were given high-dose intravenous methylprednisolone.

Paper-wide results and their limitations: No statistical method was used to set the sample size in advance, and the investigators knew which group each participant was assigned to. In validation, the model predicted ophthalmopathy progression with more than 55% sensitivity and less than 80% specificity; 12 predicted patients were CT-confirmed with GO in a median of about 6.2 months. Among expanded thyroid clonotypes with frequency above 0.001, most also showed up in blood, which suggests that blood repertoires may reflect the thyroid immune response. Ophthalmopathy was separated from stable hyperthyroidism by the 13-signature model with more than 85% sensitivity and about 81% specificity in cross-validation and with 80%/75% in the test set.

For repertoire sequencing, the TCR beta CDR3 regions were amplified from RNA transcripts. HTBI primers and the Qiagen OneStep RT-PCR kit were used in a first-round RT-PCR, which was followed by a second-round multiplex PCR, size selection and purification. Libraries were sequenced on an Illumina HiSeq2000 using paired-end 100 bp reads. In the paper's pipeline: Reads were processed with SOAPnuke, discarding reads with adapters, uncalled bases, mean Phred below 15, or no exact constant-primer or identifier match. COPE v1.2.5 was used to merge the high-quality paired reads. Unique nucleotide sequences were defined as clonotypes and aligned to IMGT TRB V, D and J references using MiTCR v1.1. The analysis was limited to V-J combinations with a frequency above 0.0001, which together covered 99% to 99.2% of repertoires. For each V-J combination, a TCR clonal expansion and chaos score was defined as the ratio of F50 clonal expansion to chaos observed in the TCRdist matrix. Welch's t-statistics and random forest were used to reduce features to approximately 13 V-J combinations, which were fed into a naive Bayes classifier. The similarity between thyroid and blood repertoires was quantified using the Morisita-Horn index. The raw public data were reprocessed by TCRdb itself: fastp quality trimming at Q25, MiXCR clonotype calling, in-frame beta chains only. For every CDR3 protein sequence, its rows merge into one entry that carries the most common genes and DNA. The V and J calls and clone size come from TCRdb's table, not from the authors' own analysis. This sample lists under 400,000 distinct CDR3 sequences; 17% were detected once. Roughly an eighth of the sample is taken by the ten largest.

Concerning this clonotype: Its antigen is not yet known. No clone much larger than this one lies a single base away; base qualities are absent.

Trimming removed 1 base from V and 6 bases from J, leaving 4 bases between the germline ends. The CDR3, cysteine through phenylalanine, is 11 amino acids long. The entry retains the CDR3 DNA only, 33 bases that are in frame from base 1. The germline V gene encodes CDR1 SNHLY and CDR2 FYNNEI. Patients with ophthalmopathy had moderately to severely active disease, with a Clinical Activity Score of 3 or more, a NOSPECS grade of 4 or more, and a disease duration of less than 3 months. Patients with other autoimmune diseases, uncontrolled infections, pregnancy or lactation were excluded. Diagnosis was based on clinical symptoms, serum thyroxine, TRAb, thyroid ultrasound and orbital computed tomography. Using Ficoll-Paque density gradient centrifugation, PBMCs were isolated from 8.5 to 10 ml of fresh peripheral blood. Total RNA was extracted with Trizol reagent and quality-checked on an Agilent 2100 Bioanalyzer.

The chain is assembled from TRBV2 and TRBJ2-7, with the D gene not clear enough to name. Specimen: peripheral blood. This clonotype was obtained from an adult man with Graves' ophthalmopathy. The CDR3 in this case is CASSEVFEQYF. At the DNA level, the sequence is TGTGCCAGCAGTGAAGTCTTCGAGCAGTACTTC.